These T cell receptor beta chains were read from a single sample in a study of blood T cell repertoires in COVID-19. Profiled with immunoSEQ multiplex PCR; TCRdb holds only in-frame clones, not every one. The sample carries 200,000 to 250,000 clones, approximately 84% recorded once. The specimen was peripheral blood. Receptor source: a woman of 80 years or more with acute or convalescent COVID-19. The conserved cysteine and the conserved F or W are not part of the CDR3 here. The size field is filled for only some rows; it gives once, few, many or a size class.

j_call: TRBJ2-2; clone_size: NA; v_call: TRBV7-3; cdr3_aa: ASSLTSGANTGELF
j_call: TRBJ1-2; clone_size: once; v_call: TRBV7-8; cdr3_aa: ASSQGVYGYT
j_call: TRBJ2-7; clone_size: NA; v_call: TRBV18; cdr3_aa: ASSSQSYEQY
j_call: TRBJ1-2; clone_size: NA; v_call: TRBV4-2; cdr3_aa: ASSQDLTGWYGYT
j_call: TRBJ2-7; clone_size: NA; v_call: TRBV5-1; cdr3_aa: ASSLRVGTGVYEQY
j_call: TRBJ1-5; clone_size: NA; v_call: TRBV6-5; cdr3_aa: ASSLDRGGNQPQH
j_call: TRBJ2-7; clone_size: NA; v_call: TRBV6-6; cdr3_aa: ASSYGTGGEQY
j_call: TRBJ1-1; clone_size: NA; v_call: TRBV3-1/TRBV3-2; cdr3_aa: ASSQGTGEAF
j_call: TRBJ1-5; clone_size: NA; v_call: TRBV3-1/TRBV3-2; cdr3_aa: ASSFGQNSNQPQH
j_call: TRBJ1-1; clone_size: NA; v_call: TRBV18; cdr3_aa: ASSWGQLEVSDTEAF
j_call: TRBJ1-2; clone_size: NA; v_call: TRBV25-1; cdr3_aa: ASSGLQGADGYT
j_call: TRBJ2-3; clone_size: NA; v_call: TRBV7-6; cdr3_aa: ASSLQPTGSDTQY
j_call: TRBJ1-2; clone_size: NA; v_call: TRBV28; cdr3_aa: ASMRSGDHGYT
j_call: TRBJ2-5; clone_size: NA; v_call: TRBV3-1/TRBV3-2; cdr3_aa: ASSQDRGTGRETQY
j_call: TRBJ1-4; clone_size: NA; v_call: TRBV7-6; cdr3_aa: ASSPTPTATEKLF
j_call: TRBJ1-1; clone_size: NA; v_call: TRBV6-6; cdr3_aa: AISGGAEAF
j_call: TRBJ1-1; clone_size: NA; v_call: TRBV5-5; cdr3_aa: ASSVMTGEVTEAF
j_call: TRBJ1-6; clone_size: NA; v_call: TRBV4-2; cdr3_aa: ASSQDPGGEDSSPLH